Listed here are 7 T cell receptor beta chains from one sample, sequenced in a study of blood T cells in healthy people across ages (dated by TCRdb to the mid-2010s). Library preparation was by 5' RACE. The listed sequencing device is Illumina HiSeq 2500. A second PCR of roughly 6 to 12 cycles was run with a J-beta primer mix and a sample-barcoded 5' primer. TCRdb redid the processing of the public reads, applying fastp at Q25 and MiXCR, and retained in-frame beta chains. Every CDR3 protein is listed once, alongside the most common genes and DNA of its rows. Counted in this sample were roughly 1,700,000 distinct CDR3 sequences; under 30% of them appeared once. Of the sample, less than 9.5% falls within the top ten clones. The source material was blood. The receptors derive from a woman aged 30 to 39 in good health.

This clonotype occurred many times. The chain carries TRBV5-1 and TRBJ2-5, with 9 positions matching TRBD2. The germline gives CDR1 SGHRS, CDR2 YFSETQ. The CDR3 spans 15 residues. The junction had 3 bases not matched to a gene; V was cut back by 1 base and J by 2 bases. The CDR3 sequence: CASSLKTSGQETQYF. The CDR3 DNA sequence: TGCGCCAGCAGCTTGAAGACTAGCGGACAAGAGACCCAGTACTTC.

The CDR3 DNA reads as TGCAGTGCGACCCTAGCGGGACGCACAGATACGCAGTATTTT. Its protein is CSATLAGRTDTQYF. The J gene is TRBJ2-3, the V gene TRBV20-1, with TRBD2 matching 9 bases. Germline CDR1 reads DFQATT; CDR2 reads SNEGSKA (reference sequence). The J segment lost 1 base and the V segment lost 6 bases, leaving 5 bases of the junction unmatched. This CDR3 has 14 residues.

For this clonotype: The junction and the germline gene differ at one end; a read error may be behind it. The V call is TRBV3-1, the J call TRBJ1-1; no clear D gene. This CDR3 has 14 residues. Germline CDR1 and CDR2: LGHDT and YNNKEL (reference sequence). This chain's CDR3 is CAGSQSRLVTEAFF. The DNA of the CDR3 is TGTGCCGGCAGCCAATCACGATTGGTCACTGAAGCTTTCTTT.

This sequence joins TRBV5-1 and TRBJ2-4; 7 bases align to TRBD1. The V gene's germline CDR1 is SGHRS and CDR2 YFSETQ. Trimming at V came to 4 bases and at J to 0 bases, leaving 7 bases not matched to a gene. The CDR3 consists of 16 residues. CDR3 nucleotides: TGCGCCAGCAGCCGAACCGACAGGGTAGCCAAAAACATTCAGTACTTC. Its protein is CASSRTDRVAKNIQYF.

Written as DNA, the CDR3 is TGTGCCAGCAGTTTATATGTTAGCGGGAGGTTGAATGAGCAGTTCTTC. Translation: CASSLYVSGRLNEQFF. The V call is TRBV28, the J call TRBJ2-1, with 10 positions matching TRBD2. V shed 1 base and J 7 bases; nucleotides not matched to a gene: 7. Germline lookup yields CDR1 MDHEN and CDR2 SYDVKM. The CDR3 has 16 amino acids.

The V gene is TRBV3-1, the J gene TRBJ2-1; the D gene could be TRBD1 or TRBD2 (5 bases each). Germline V gene sequence: CDR1 LGHDT, CDR2 YNNKEL (reference sequence). Trimming cost V 8 bases and J 11 bases, with 16 bases left between them. This CDR3 region has 12 residues. CDR3 sequence (DNA): TGTGCCAGCGCTAAAACTTCGGGACAGCAGTTCTTC. This encodes CASAKTSGQQFF.

The V call is TRBV27, the J call TRBJ1-2; no firm D call. V lost 6 bases to trimming and J lost 4 bases, with 18 bases between them. The germline CDR1 and CDR2 sequences are MNHEY and SMNVEV (reference sequence). The CDR3 extends over 15 amino acids. The CDR3 loop is CASRDSGRRSYGYTF. The CDR3 DNA reads as TGTGCCAGCAGAGACTCCGGCAGGAGAAGCTATGGCTACACCTTC.